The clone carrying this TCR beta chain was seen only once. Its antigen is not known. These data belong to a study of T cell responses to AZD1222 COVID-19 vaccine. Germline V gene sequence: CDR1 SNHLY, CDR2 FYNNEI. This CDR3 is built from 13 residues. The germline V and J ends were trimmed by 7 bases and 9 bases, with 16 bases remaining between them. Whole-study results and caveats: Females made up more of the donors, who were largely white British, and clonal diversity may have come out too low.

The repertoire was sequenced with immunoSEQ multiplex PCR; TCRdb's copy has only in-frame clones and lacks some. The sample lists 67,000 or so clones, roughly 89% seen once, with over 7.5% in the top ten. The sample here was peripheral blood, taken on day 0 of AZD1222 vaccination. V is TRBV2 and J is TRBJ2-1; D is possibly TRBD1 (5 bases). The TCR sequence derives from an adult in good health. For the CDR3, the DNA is TGTGCCAGCACAGGGCAGGGTATAGGTGAGCAGTTCTTC. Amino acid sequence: CASTGQGIGEQFF.